Given below is one T cell receptor (beta chain) in context. Original data processing: A per-sample median of around 100,000 TCRs was observed, with a range of 23,224 to 690,600. Using its own MiXCR run on the RACE reads, TCRdb lists one record per CDR3 protein. The authors' filters were not applied to this entry. The table includes 35,000 to 55,000 distinct CDR3 sequences, 8.5% to 10% detected once. This record belongs to a study of human T cells and chemical hapten exposure. Study overall: Sensitization was performed using 2% DPC on an approximately 2 cm by approximately 2 cm upper inner arm skin site. Diphenylcyclopropenone, dosed weekly to the scalp, was given to patients throughout the roughly 25-week study.

CDR3 length equals 14 residues. Trimming removed 6 bases at V and 4 bases at J, with 15 bases between. This sample's time point: patch test 2, 6 weeks after DPC sensitization. Treatment reported: therapeutic diphenylcyclopropenone sensitization with weekly scalp DPC. Total RNA was extracted from unfractionated whole blood. The sequence derives from a woman aged 25 to 39 with alopecia areata. Some clones in this sample may be carry-over from other donors' samples. The chain couples TRBV12-3 or TRBV12-4 to TRBJ1-2; D is uncertain. Sequencing used whole blood, obtained in connection with sensitization to the hapten diphenylcyclopropenone (DPC). CDR3 nucleotide sequence: TGTGCCAGCAGGCCCTCTACCGCTAGCTATGGCTACACCTTC. Translation gives CASRPSTASYGYTF.